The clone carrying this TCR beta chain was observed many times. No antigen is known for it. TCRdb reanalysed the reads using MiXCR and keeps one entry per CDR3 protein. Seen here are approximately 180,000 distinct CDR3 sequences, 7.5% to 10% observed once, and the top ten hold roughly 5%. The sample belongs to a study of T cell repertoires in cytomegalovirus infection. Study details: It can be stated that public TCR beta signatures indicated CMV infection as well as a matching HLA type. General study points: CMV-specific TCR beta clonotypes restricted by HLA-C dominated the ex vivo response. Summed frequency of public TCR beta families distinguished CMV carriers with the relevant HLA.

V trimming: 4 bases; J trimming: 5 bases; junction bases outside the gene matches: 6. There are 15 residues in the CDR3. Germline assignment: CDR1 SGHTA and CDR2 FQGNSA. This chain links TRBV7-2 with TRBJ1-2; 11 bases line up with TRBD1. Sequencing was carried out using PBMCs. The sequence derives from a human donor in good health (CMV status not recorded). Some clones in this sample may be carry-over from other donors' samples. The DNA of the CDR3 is TGTGCCAGCAGCTCCCGGACAGGGGGCCTGTATGGCTACACCTTC. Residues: CASSSRTGGLYGYTF.